These 7 T cell receptor beta chains were sequenced from one sample in a study of control samples from healthy donors and cancer patients. Here immunoSEQ multiplex PCR was the method, and the copy in TCRdb shows in-frame clones only, minus some. This table has fewer than 80,000 clones, around 87% appearing once. Specimen: PBMCs. The receptors originated from a man between 60 and 75 years old with colorectal cancer.

The rearrangement joins TRBV19 to TRBJ1-5; 9 nucleotides line up with TRBD1. In germline, CDR1 is LNHDA, CDR2 SQIVND (reference sequence). This CDR3 comprises 17 residues. Trimming cost V 5 bases and J 7 bases; bases outside gene matches: 15. CDR3 protein: CASSVRPDRGGFQPQHF. Written as DNA, the CDR3 is TGTGCCAGTAGTGTCCGCCCGGACAGGGGAGGTTTCCAGCCCCAGCATTTT.

The chain recombines TRBV3-1 (or the pseudogene TRBV3-2) with TRBJ1-5; no clear D. The CDR3 consists of 13 residues. V was pared by 6 bases and J by 4 bases, with 10 bases between. Germline loops: CDR1 LGHDT, CDR2 YNNKEL (reference sequence). The CDR3 DNA is TGTGCCAGCAGTTACACCGCAAATCAGCCCCAGCATTTT. Translated, it gives CASSYTANQPQHF.

The chain links TRBV6-6 to TRBJ2-5; D perhaps matches TRBD1 (5 bases). Between the trimmed V and J ends, which lost 7 bases and 5 bases, there was a span of 20 bases. Germline V gene data show CDR1 as MNHNY and CDR2 as SVGAGI (reference sequence). The CDR3 is 15 amino acids. CDR3 region: CASTGRQGLRETQYF. CDR3 nucleotides: TGTGCCAGCACCGGCCGGCAGGGTTTGAGGGAGACCCAGTACTTC.

The V gene is TRBV3-1 (or the pseudogene TRBV3-2), the J gene TRBJ2-3; 10 bases align to TRBD2. Germline CDR1 reads LGHDT; CDR2 reads YNNKEL (reference sequence). The CDR3 is 12 residues long. With 8 bases clipped from V and 11 bases from J, the junction kept 7 bases outside the gene matches. The CDR3 region is CASGLSGGKQYF. The CDR3 DNA is TGTGCCAGCGGTCTTAGCGGGGGGAAGCAGTATTTT.

The chain links TRBV11-3 to TRBJ2-3; no clear D gene. V lost 7 bases, J lost 5 bases, and 13 bases lay in between. Looked up from germline, CDR1 is SGHNT and CDR2 is YENEEA. The CDR3 extends over 13 amino acids. The CDR3 DNA follows: TGTGCCAGCAAGATCTCTTCGGAAGATACGCAGTATTTT. Translated: CASKISSEDTQYF.

This chain joins TRBV6-5 and TRBJ2-5; D might be TRBD1 or TRBD2, each matching 7 bases. V was clipped by 6 bases and J by 4 bases, with 15 bases between them. The germline V gene has CDR1 MNHEY and CDR2 SVGAGI. The CDR3 runs 14 residues. The CDR3 sequence: CASSPGGVVETQYF. Here the CDR3 DNA reads TGTGCCAGCAGCCCAGGGGGGGTGGTAGAGACCCAGTACTTC.

V is TRBV18 and J is TRBJ1-1, with a possible D match to TRBD1 (5 bases). Per the germline V gene, CDR1 is KGHSH and CDR2 is LQKENI. CDR3 length: 14 residues. Trimming shortened V by 5 bases and J by 0 bases, and 10 bases separated the two germline ends. The CDR3 bases are TGTGCCAGCTCATCTGACAGCATGAACACTGAAGCTTTCTTT. Translating it yields CASSSDSMNTEAFF.